This paragraph covers one TCR beta chain sequence. What this receptor recognizes is not known. One base away there is no much larger clone; base qualities are not given. The immunoSEQ Assay, a bias-controlled multiplex PCR, was used to amplify TCRbeta CDR3 regions from genomic DNA. As for the authors' bioinformatics: The number of nucleated cells in each sample was estimated from the amplification of reference gene primers within the assay. Sequence reads were collapsed and filtered to measure the absolute abundance of every unique TCRbeta CDR3 rearrangement. For each sample, productive Simpson clonality was calculated as the square root of Simpson's diversity index across productive rearrangements. Imported from immuneACCESS, the table was reduced by TCRdb to in-frame sequences with V and J called. These copies leave out some clones; in studies compared against another copy, an unresolved V gene accounts for under half, and the cause of the remainder is not known. Clone size and the V and J calls come from that table; the DNA yielded D and trimming. The sample table shows 200,000 to 250,000 clones, and about 88% are seen once. 10% of the sample comes from the top ten.

One collaborating source in Seattle enrolled patients while the patients were actively infected and followed the patients over time throughout the course of disease. The collaborating institutions used their own protocols to collect whole blood in K2EDTA tubes. For TCRbeta analysis, collaborators shipped samples as frozen whole blood, isolated PBMCs, or DNA extracted from either of those sample types. These data come from a study of blood T cell repertoires in COVID-19 (dated by TCRdb to 2020 to 2022). General notes on the study: Collaborator samples came from the United States, Italy and Spain and covered acute and convalescent phases of COVID-19. The material from the prospective study consisted of cDNA or gDNA derived from T cells, B-cell-depleted T cells, or PBMCs. The dataset comprised deeply sampled blood TCRbeta repertoires from subjects exposed to, actively infected with, or recovered from COVID-19. The repertoires were released in a freely available public database meant as a resource for research on the immune response to SARS-CoV-2. The samples were drawn from two sources: the first 160 participants of the ongoing ImmuneRACE study, and 1,000 to 1,500 subjects contributed by 6 global collaborators. Sample metadata almost always included a de-identified subject ID, COVID-19 status, age in years and sex. HLA class I and class II types, where available, came from metadata supplied by the sample provider rather than from assay-based typing. General findings and caveats noted by the study authors: How much clinical and demographic metadata was included differed by source and by participant, and the metadata was provided uncurated.

CDR1 is given as SGDLS and CDR2 as YYNGEE, both from the germline V gene. The junction shows trimming of 0 bases on V and 8 bases on J, plus 8 bases between the germline ends. Reading from cysteine to phenylalanine, the CDR3 counts 12 amino acids. Left in the record is the CDR3 DNA by itself, 36 bases read in frame from the first base. The sequencing input was peripheral blood. The V and J segments used are TRBV9 and TRBJ1-2, with no D gene named confidently. This clonotype was sampled from a woman between 50 and 59 years old with COVID-19, enrolled during active disease. The CDR3 protein is CASSVAGSGYTF. The DNA reads as follows: TGTGCCAGCAGCGTAGCCGGGAGCGGCTACACCTTC.